One and the same sample provided the 19 T cell receptor beta chains below, sequenced in a study of T cell responses to AZD1222 COVID-19 vaccine. Sequencing used immunoSEQ multiplex PCR; TCRdb keeps in-frame clones, though not all of them. Of under 150,000 clones in the sample, 92% were seen once. Here the sequenced sample was peripheral blood, taken 28 days after the second AZD1222 dose. These receptors were taken from an adult who received the AZD1222 COVID-19 vaccine.

This clone showed up just once. The rearrangement links TRBV5-1 to TRBJ1-2; 7 nucleotides match TRBD1. This CDR3 is 15 amino acids long. V was pared by 4 bases and J by 6 bases, with 12 bases of the junction left unmatched. Germline V gene data show CDR1 as SGHRS and CDR2 as YFSETQ. In DNA, the CDR3 is TGCGCCAGCAGCCTAACTCAGGGGGAGGGTGATGGCTACACCTTC. Amino acid sequence: CASSLTQGEGDGYTF.

V gene TRBV6-5 combines with J gene TRBJ2-2; a weak D match, TRBD2 (6 bases). Trimming stripped 2 bases from V and 7 bases from J, with 14 bases between. CDR3 length: 15 amino acids. Germline assignment: CDR1 MNHEY and CDR2 SVGAGI. CDR3 nucleotide sequence: TGTGCCAGCAGTTACGGAGGGAGTCGAGGCGGGGAGCTGTTTTTT. This translates into CASSYGGSRGGELFF.

The gene calls are TRBV18 and TRBJ2-2; D is tentatively TRBD1 or TRBD2 (6 bases each). This CDR3 contains 16 residues. V lost 2 bases to trimming and J lost 3 bases, with 13 bases between them. Germline V lookup: CDR1 KGHSH, CDR2 LQKENI. CDR3 sequence reads: CASSPNRGPDTGELFF. DNA of the CDR3: TGTGCCAGCTCACCAAATCGGGGGCCTGACACCGGGGAGCTGTTTTTT.

The chain uses TRBV19 and TRBJ2-1; D might be TRBD2 (5 bases). V lost 8 bases and J lost 6, with 32 bases in between. CDR3 size: 19 residues. Germline CDR1 reads LNHDA; CDR2 reads SQIVND (reference sequence). Written as DNA, the CDR3 is TGTGCCAGTTCTTCCTACTCTGGGTGGGAGCAATCCCGTCGCAATGAGCAGTTCTTC. Residues: CASSSYSGWEQSRRNEQFF.

The V gene is TRBV30, the J gene TRBJ1-6, with a possible D match to TRBD1 (6 bases). Germline CDR1 GTSNPN, CDR2 SVGIG (reference sequence). This CDR3 is 14 amino acids long. V lost 0 bases and J lost 7, with 10 bases in between. CDR3: CAWSVAGENSPLHF. In DNA form, the CDR3 reads TGTGCCTGGAGTGTGGCAGGGGAGAATTCACCCCTCCACTTT.

The chain employs TRBV19 and TRBJ1-2; 8 bases agree with TRBD1. Germline loops: CDR1 LNHDA, CDR2 SQIVND (reference sequence). The CDR3 consists of 14 residues. V lost 7 bases to trimming and J lost 2 bases; unmatched junction nucleotides: 6. CDR3 sequence: CASNNRDRNYGYTF. The CDR3, as DNA: TGTGCCAGTAATAACCGGGACAGGAACTATGGCTACACCTTC. Full variable domain (outside the CDR3, taken from reference TRBV19 and TRBJ1-2): DGGITQSPKYLFRKEGQNVTLSCEQNLNHDAMYWYRQDPGQGLRLIYYSQIVNDFQKGDIAEGYSVSREKKESFPLTVTSAQKNPTAFYLCASNNRDRNYGYTFGSGTRLTVV.

V and J are TRBV4-1 and TRBJ1-1; a weak D match, TRBD1 (5 bases). The ends were cut back, 6 bases at V and 4 bases at J, with 15 bases in the middle. CDR1 and CDR2 (germline): MGHRA, YSYEKL. The CDR3 is made up of 14 amino acids. The CDR3 DNA follows: TGCGCCAGCAGGGGGGTCCTGAGGGGCACTGAAGCTTTCTTT. This translates into CASRGVLRGTEAFF.

The chain carries TRBV6-1 and TRBJ1-2; D gene unclear. This CDR3 region has 12 residues. Trimming took 3 bases from V and 4 from J, leaving 6 bases between them. CDR1 and CDR2 from the germline V gene are MNHNS and SASEGT. The CDR3, as DNA: TGTGCCAGCAGTGATGGTGGCTATGGCTACACCTTC. This translates into CASSDGGYGYTF.

This clone was detected once. The chain combines TRBV6-6 with TRBJ1-1; 8 nucleotides line up with TRBD1. The CDR3 totals 16 residues. CDR1 is MNHNY, CDR2 SVGAGI, per germline (reference sequence). The junction had 9 bases not matched to a gene; V was cut back by 2 bases and J by 4 bases. CDR3 in DNA: TGTGCCAGCAGTTACACAGGACAGGGACCGGGCACTGAAGCTTTCTTT. The encoded protein is CASSYTGQGPGTEAFF.

This sequence joins TRBV3-1 (or the pseudogene TRBV3-2) and TRBJ2-7, with D unclear. The CDR3 is made up of 15 amino acids. Trimming removed 0 bases at V and 2 bases at J, with 11 bases between. Per the germline V gene, CDR1 is LGHDT and CDR2 is YNNKEL (reference sequence). For the CDR3, the DNA is TGTGCCAGCAGCCAAGATCCGGCGGCTACCTACGAGCAGTACTTC. Its protein product is CASSQDPAATYEQYF.

The J gene is TRBJ2-1, the V gene TRBV2; 7 nucleotides line up with TRBD2. Germline CDR1 SNHLY, CDR2 FYNNEI. The CDR3 is made up of 16 amino acids. Unmatched junction bases numbered 11, after V lost 5 bases and J lost 4 bases. The CDR3 nucleotides are TGTGCCAGCAGTCCCTGGCTAGCGGTAGGGTACAATGAGCAGTTCTTC. The encoded protein is CASSPWLAVGYNEQFF.

This chain connects TRBV20-1 to TRBJ2-3, with D unclear. Trimming stripped 5 bases from V and 6 bases from J, with 9 bases between. CDR3 length equals 11 residues. Germline CDR1 reads DFQATT; CDR2 reads SNEGSKA (reference sequence). CDR3 loop: CSARNSDTQYF. Here the CDR3 DNA reads TGCAGTGCTCGCAACTCCGATACGCAGTATTTT.

The V call is TRBV6-5, the J call TRBJ2-7; a weak D match, TRBD2 (5 bases). The CDR3 consists of 15 residues. Between the trimmed V and J ends, which lost 0 bases and 3 bases, there was a span of 12 bases. Per the germline V gene, CDR1 is MNHEY and CDR2 is SVGAGI. CDR3 protein: CASSYSYSDNYEQYF. The CDR3 bases are TGTGCCAGCAGTTACTCTTATAGCGACAACTACGAGCAGTACTTC.

V gene TRBV19 combines with J gene TRBJ1-2; a possible D gene is TRBD1 (5 bases). V was cut by 4 bases and J by 4 bases, with 16 bases left in between. Germline V lookup: CDR1 LNHDA, CDR2 SQIVND (reference sequence). The CDR3 has 15 amino acids. CDR3 in amino acids: CASSTTDPTLYGYTF. CDR3 coding DNA: TGTGCCAGTAGTACGACAGATCCCACGCTCTATGGCTACACCTTC.

This clone has just one count. V usage is TRBV2 and J usage is TRBJ1-4; maybe TRBD1 (5 bases). CDR1 and CDR2 from the germline V gene are SNHLY and FYNNEI. Trimming took off 5 bases at V and 0 bases at J, with 10 bases between the two ends. CDR3 length: 15 amino acids. The CDR3 loop reads CASSTDSATNEKLFF. CDR3 in DNA: TGTGCCAGCAGTACCGACAGCGCAACTAATGAAAAACTGTTTTTT.

The chain has TRBV5-1 and TRBJ2-5; D perhaps matches TRBD1 (6 bases). The germline CDR1 and CDR2 sequences are SGHRS and YFSETQ. The CDR3 runs 15 residues. Trimming removed 1 base at V and 2 bases at J, with 12 bases between. The CDR3 reads CASSLTGTTQETQYF. CDR3 nucleotide sequence: TGCGCCAGCAGCTTGACCGGGACAACACAAGAGACCCAGTACTTC.

This chain connects TRBV11-2 to TRBJ1-1, with unresolved D. Germline-derived CDR1 and CDR2 are SGHAT and FQNNGV. V was cut by 1 base and J by 3 bases, with 6 bases left in between. The CDR3 sequence is 13 residues long. CDR3 nucleotide sequence: TGTGCCAGCAGCTTAGTGGCCGACACTGAAGCTTTCTTT. This translates into CASSLVADTEAFF.

The chain has TRBV5-5 and TRBJ1-3; D is unresolved. V lost 0 bases to trimming and J lost 2 bases, with 6 bases between them. The CDR3 totals 14 residues. Germline V CDR1 and CDR2: SGHKS, YYEKEE (reference sequence). Written as DNA, the CDR3 is TGTGCCAGCAGCTTGGCCAATACTGGAAACACCATATATTTT. It codes for CASSLANTGNTIYF.

The V and J genes are TRBV12-3 or TRBV12-4 and TRBJ2-7; D is uncertain. This CDR3 spans 11 amino acids. Trimming removed 2 bases at V and 6 bases at J, with 5 bases between. The CDR3 is CASSLSPEQYF. The CDR3 coding sequence is TGTGCCAGCAGTTTAAGTCCCGAGCAGTACTTC.